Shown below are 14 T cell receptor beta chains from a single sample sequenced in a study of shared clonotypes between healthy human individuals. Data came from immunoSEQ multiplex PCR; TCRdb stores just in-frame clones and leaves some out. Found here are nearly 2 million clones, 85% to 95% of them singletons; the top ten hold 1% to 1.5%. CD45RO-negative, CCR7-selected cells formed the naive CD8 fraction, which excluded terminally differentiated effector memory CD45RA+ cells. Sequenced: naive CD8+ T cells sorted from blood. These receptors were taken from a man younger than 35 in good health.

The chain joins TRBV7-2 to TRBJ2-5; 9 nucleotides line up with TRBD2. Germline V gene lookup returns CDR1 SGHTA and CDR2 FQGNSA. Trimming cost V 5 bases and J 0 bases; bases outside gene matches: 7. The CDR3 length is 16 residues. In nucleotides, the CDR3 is TGTGCCAGCAGCCTCCTGGCGGGGGGGTACCAAGAGACCCAGTACTTC. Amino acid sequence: CASSLLAGGYQETQYF.

DNA for the CDR3: TGTGCCAGCAGCTTAGTCGCGAGGGAGCAGTTCTTC. Its translation: CASSLVAREQFF. The V and J genes are TRBV13 and TRBJ2-1; D not certain. There are 12 residues in the CDR3. V lost 1 base to trimming and J lost 10 bases, with 8 bases between them. Germline V CDR1 and CDR2: PRHDT, FYEKMQ (reference sequence).

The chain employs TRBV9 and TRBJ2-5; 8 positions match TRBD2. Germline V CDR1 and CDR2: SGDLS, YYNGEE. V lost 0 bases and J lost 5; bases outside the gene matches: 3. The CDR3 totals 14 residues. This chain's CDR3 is CASSVEAGDETQYF. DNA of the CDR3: TGTGCCAGCAGCGTAGAAGCGGGGGACGAGACCCAGTACTTC.

The CDR3 sequence is CASIGFPEDREETQYF. The CDR3 region has the DNA TGTGCCAGCATCGGTTTCCCCGAGGACAGGGAAGAGACCCAGTACTTC. V is TRBV2 and J is TRBJ2-5, with 8 bases matching TRBD1. Looked up from germline, CDR1 is SNHLY and CDR2 is FYNNEI. J lost 3 bases, V lost 7 bases, and 13 bases had no gene match. This CDR3 is built from 16 residues.

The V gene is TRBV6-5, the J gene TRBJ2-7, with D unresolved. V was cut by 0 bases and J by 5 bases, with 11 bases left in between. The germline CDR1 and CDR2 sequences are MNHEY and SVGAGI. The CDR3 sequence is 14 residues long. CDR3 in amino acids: CASSYSDESNEQYF. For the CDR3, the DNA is TGTGCCAGCAGTTACTCGGATGAAAGTAACGAGCAGTACTTC.

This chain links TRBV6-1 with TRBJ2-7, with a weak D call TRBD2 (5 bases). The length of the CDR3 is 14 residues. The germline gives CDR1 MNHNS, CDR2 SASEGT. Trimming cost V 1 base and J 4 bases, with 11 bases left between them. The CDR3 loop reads CASSEGLGRYEQYF. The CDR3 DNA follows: TGTGCCAGCAGTGAAGGCCTGGGGAGATACGAGCAGTACTTC.

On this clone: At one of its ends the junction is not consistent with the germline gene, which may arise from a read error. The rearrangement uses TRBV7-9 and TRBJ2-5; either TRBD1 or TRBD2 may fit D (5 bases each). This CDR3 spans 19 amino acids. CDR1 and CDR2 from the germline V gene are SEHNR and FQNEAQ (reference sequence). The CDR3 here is CASSLGSEGTLLVQETQYF. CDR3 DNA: TGTGCCAGCAGTTTAGGGTCTGAGGGGACCCTGCTCGTCCAAGAGACCCAGTACTTC.

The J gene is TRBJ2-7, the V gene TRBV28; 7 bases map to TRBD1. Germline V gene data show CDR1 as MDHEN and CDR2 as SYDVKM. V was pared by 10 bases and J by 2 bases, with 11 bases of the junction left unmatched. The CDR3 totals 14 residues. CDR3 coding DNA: TGTGCCATCTCCCGGGACAGAGGAGCCTACGAGCAGTACTTC. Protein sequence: CAISRDRGAYEQYF.

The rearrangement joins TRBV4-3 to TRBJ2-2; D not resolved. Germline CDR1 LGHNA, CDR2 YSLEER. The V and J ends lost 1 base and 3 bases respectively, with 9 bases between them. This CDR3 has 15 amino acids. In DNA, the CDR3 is TGCGCCAGCAGCCAAGCGGTGGGCTACACCGGGGAGCTGTTTTTT. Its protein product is CASSQAVGYTGELFF.

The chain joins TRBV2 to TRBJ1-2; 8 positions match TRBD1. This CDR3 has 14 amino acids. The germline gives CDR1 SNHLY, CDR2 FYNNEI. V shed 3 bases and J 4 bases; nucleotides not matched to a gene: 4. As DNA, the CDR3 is TGTGCCAGCAGTGACAGGGGGCAGGTCTATGGCTACACCTTC. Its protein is CASSDRGQVYGYTF.

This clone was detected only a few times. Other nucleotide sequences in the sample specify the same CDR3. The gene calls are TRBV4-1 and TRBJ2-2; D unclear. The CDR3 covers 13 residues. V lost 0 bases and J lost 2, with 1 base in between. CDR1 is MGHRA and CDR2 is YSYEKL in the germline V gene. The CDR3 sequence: CASSQENTGELFF. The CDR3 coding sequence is TGCGCCAGCAGCCAAGAAAACACCGGGGAGCTGTTTTTT.

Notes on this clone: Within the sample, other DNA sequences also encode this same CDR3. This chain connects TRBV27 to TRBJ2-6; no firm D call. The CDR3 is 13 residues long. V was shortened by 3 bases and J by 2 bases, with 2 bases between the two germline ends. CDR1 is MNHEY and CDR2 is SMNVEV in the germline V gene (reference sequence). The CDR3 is CASSLAGANVLTF. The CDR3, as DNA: TGTGCCAGCAGTTTGGCTGGGGCCAACGTCCTGACTTTC.

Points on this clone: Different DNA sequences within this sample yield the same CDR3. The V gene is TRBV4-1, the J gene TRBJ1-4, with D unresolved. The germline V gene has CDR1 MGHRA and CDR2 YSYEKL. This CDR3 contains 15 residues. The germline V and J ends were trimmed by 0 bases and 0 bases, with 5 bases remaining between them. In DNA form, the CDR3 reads TGCGCCAGCAGCCAAGAATCCGCAACTAATGAAAAACTGTTTTTT. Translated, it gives CASSQESATNEKLFF.

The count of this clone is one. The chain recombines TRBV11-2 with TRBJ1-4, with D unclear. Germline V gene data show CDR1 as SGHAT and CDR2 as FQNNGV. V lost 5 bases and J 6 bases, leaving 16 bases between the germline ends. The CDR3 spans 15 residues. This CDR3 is CASSDTRVGDEKLFF. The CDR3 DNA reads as TGTGCCAGCAGCGATACAAGGGTCGGGGATGAAAAACTGTTTTTT. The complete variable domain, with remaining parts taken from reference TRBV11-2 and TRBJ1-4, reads EAGVAQSPRYKIIEKRQSVAFWCNPISGHATLYWYQQILGQGPKLLIQFQNNGVVDDSQLPKDRFSAERLKGVDSTLKIQPAKLEDSAVYLCASSDTRVGDEKLFFGSGTQLSVL.